Listed below are T cell receptor beta chains from one sample, sequenced in a study of T cells in Graves' hyperthyroidism and ophthalmopathy. MiXCR was run by TCRdb on the multiplex PCR reads, yielding one entry per CDR3 protein. The sample yields 90,000 to 120,000 distinct CDR3 sequences, around a sixth seen once. Sequencing was done on a sample of blood. These TCRs come from a woman aged 45-65 years with Graves' hyperthyroidism. Each CDR3 is given with its conserved first and last residue.

TRBV12-3/TRBV12-4	CASSPGPDTQYF
TRBV11-2	CASSLYGTGGHNEQFF
TRBV12-3/TRBV12-4	CASSPTGTGLYEQYF
TRBV5-5	CASSLVLQEYNEQFF
TRBV12-3/TRBV12-4	CASSWPGLAVNNTQYF
TRBV6-1	CALRRTSGIDEQFF
TRBV7-8	CASSGQGFRNYGYTF
TRBV2	CASSAQGRTSTDTQYF
TRBV10-3	CAISRDGGYGYTF
TRBV28	CASSPTWGGAWDTEAFF
TRBV4-1	CASSQVGRANYGYTF
TRBV10-3	CAIKGTGKTGELFF
TRBV28	CASRSGQGPQETQYF